The 8 T cell receptor beta chains in this list originate from one sample, sequenced in a study of T cell responses to AZD1222 COVID-19 vaccine (dated by TCRdb to the early 2020s). Library construction relied on the immunoSEQ multiplex PCR assay. Here the immuneACCESS table is served through TCRdb, limited to in-frame sequences with V and J called. Missing clones are a known gap in these copies; in checked studies unresolved V genes cover under half, and the rest lacks a known reason. This sample has some 130,000 clones in its table, and approximately 90% of those were observed once. 6.9% of the sample is in the top ten clones. The time point label corresponds to: baseline before first vaccination. Sequenced material: peripheral blood, taken on day 0 of AZD1222 vaccination. These TCRs come from an adult in good health.

There are many counts of this clone. In DNA form, the CDR3 reads TGTGCCACCAGCAAAAGGACTACCCATCGGGAGCTGTTTTTT. This codes for CATSKRTTHRELFF. V is TRBV15 and J is TRBJ2-2, with a weak D call TRBD2 (6 bases). The CDR3 is made up of 14 amino acids. Germline V gene sequence: CDR1 LNHNV, CDR2 YYDKDF (reference sequence). Deletions cut 4 bases from V and 9 bases from J, with 15 bases between. Complete variable domain (other parts from reference TRBV15 and TRBJ2-2): DAMVIQNPRYQVTQFGKPVTLSCSQTLNHNVMYWYQQKSSQAPKLLFHYYDKDFNNEADTPDNFQSRRPNTSFCFLDIRSPGLGDTAMYLCATSKRTTHRELFFGEGSRLTVL.

This clone appeared once. The genes are TRBV18 and TRBJ2-7; 12 positions match TRBD2. Unmatched junction bases numbered 5, after V lost 3 bases and J lost 5 bases. The CDR3 covers 15 residues. From germline, CDR1 is KGHSH and CDR2 LQKENI. The CDR3 nucleotides are TGTGCCAGCTCACCTTCAAGGACTAGCGGGGACGAGCAGTACTTC. This encodes CASSPSRTSGDEQYF.

DNA of the CDR3: TGTGCCTGGAGTGGCGGAAGGTCCTATGGCTACACCTTC. This encodes CAWSGGRSYGYTF. V is TRBV30 and J is TRBJ1-2; D not certain. V gave up 1 base and J gave up 4 bases, with 10 bases separating them. This CDR3 comprises 13 residues. CDR1 and CDR2 from the germline V gene are GTSNPN and SVGIG (reference sequence). Looking up the rest from reference TRBV30 and TRBJ1-2 gives the full variable domain: SQTIHQWPATLVQPVGSPLSLECTVEGTSNPNLYWYRQAAGRGLQLLFYSVGIGQISSEVPQNLSASRPQDRQFILSSKKLLLSDSGFYLCAWSGGRSYGYTFGSGTRLTVV.

The V gene is TRBV5-6, the J gene TRBJ2-7; tentatively, D is TRBD1 (6 bases). Trimming cost V 2 bases and J 9 bases, with 18 bases left between them. Germline V gene lookup returns CDR1 SGHDT and CDR2 YYEEEE. This CDR3 has 14 amino acids. The CDR3 sequence is CASSLTQTGTRQYF. For the CDR3, the DNA is TGTGCCAGCAGCTTAACTCAGACAGGCACAAGGCAGTACTTC.

The chain recombines TRBV30 with TRBJ1-2; no definite D call. Trimming removed 1 base from V and 5 bases from J, with 8 bases in between. CDR1 is GTSNPN and CDR2 is SVGIG in the germline V gene (reference sequence). CDR3 length: 12 residues. The CDR3 DNA reads TGTGCCTGGAGTGAGCAGTTTTATGGCTACACCTTC. It specifies CAWSEQFYGYTF.

The chain has TRBV10-2 and TRBJ1-1; D is possibly TRBD1 (5 bases). CDR1 is WSHSY, CDR2 SAAADI, per germline. V dropped 7 bases and J dropped 4 bases, with 16 bases sitting between them. There are 14 residues in the CDR3. The DNA for the CDR3 is TGCGCCAGCACCTCAGGGCTTGCGAGCACTGAAGCTTTCTTT. Translation: CASTSGLASTEAFF.

The V and J genes are TRBV6-5 and TRBJ1-2, with 7 bases aligning to TRBD1. V shed 2 bases and J 5 bases; nucleotides not matched to a gene: 11. Per germline, CDR1 MNHEY and CDR2 SVGAGI. The CDR3 has 16 amino acids. CDR3 loop: CASSYGVGDRDYGYTF. The CDR3 DNA is TGTGCCAGCAGTTACGGGGTGGGAGACAGGGATTATGGCTACACCTTC.

The chain's CDR3 is CASSSPSQDRLGEQYF. The CDR3 nucleotides read TGTGCCAGCAGCTCCCCGTCCCAAGACAGGTTGGGCGAGCAGTACTTC. The chain has TRBV7-2 and TRBJ2-7; tentative D call: TRBD1 (6 bases). The CDR3 is made up of 16 amino acids. Germline V gives CDR1 SGHTA, CDR2 FQGNSA. V shed 4 bases and J shed 6 bases, with 22 bases lying between them. Looking up the rest from reference TRBV7-2 and TRBJ2-7 gives the full variable domain: GAGVSQSPSNKVTEKGKDVELRCDPISGHTALYWYRQSLGQGLEFLIYFQGNSAPDKSGLPSDRFSAERTGGSVSTLTIQRTQQEDSAVYLCASSSPSQDRLGEQYFGPGTRLTVT.